This T cell receptor (beta chain) was sequenced for a study of T cell changes during pregnancy in multiple sclerosis. The CDR3 consists of 15 residues. Germline V gene sequence: CDR1 SGHTA, CDR2 FQGNSA. Trimming removed 0 bases from V and 2 bases from J, with 8 bases in between. TCRdb keeps only in-frame clones here, not all; method: immunoSEQ multiplex PCR. The table lists about 50,000 clones, more than 85% of them singletons, with around 0.37% in the top ten. The material was CD4+ T cells from peripheral blood mononuclear cells, obtained after pregnancy. This chain links TRBV7-2 with TRBJ1-5, with D hard to call. This receptor was taken from a female donor with multiple sclerosis, enrolled in a pregnancy study. CDR3 sequence: CASSLASQGNQPQHF. The CDR3 bases are TGTGCCAGCAGCTTAGCGAGCCAGGGCAATCAGCCCCAGCATTTT.